One and the same sample provided the 21 T cell receptor beta chains below, sequenced in a study of shared clonotypes between healthy human individuals. This table comes from immunoSEQ multiplex PCR, and its TCRdb copy is limited to in-frame clones, with some not included. The table has 550,000 to 700,000 clones, around three quarters seen once. The source material was memory CD4+ T cells sorted from blood. Subset meaning: CD45RA-negative fraction. The receptors stem from a woman aged 30 to 39 in good health.

This clone appeared once. V and J are TRBV6-5 and TRBJ1-3; D might be TRBD1 (6 bases). The CDR3 has 15 residues. Germline V gene lookup returns CDR1 MNHEY and CDR2 SVGAGI. Trimming left V 5 bases short and J 2 bases short, with 13 bases between. The CDR3 region is CASSQTGSAGNTIYF. CDR3 in DNA: TGTGCCAGCAGTCAGACAGGATCTGCTGGAAACACCATATATTTT.

To note about this clone: One base away lies a much larger clone, so this may be a sequencing read error. This rearrangement joins TRBV2 to TRBJ2-1, with 9 bases matching TRBD2. V shed 6 bases, J shed 2 bases, and the junction held 5 bases outside the gene matches. In germline, CDR1 is SNHLY, CDR2 FYNNEI. This CDR3 comprises 15 residues. CDR3 nucleotides: TGTGCCAGCAGGGATCTAGCGGGACCCTACAATGAGCAGTTCTTC. Amino acid sequence: CASRDLAGPYNEQFF.

The gene calls are TRBV11-2 and TRBJ2-1; D possibly corresponds to TRBD1 (6 bases). The germline V and J ends were trimmed by 5 bases and 9 bases, with 11 bases remaining between them. In germline, CDR1 is SGHAT, CDR2 FQNNGV. The CDR3 extends over 12 amino acids. The CDR3 loop is CASSLGQLEQFF. The CDR3 bases are TGTGCCAGCAGCCTCGGACAGCTTGAGCAGTTCTTC.

The gene calls are TRBV5-1 and TRBJ2-1; D gene ambiguous. CDR1 and CDR2 (germline): SGHRS, YFSETQ. The CDR3 totals 15 residues. The ends were cut back, 2 bases at V and 5 bases at J, with 14 bases in the middle. CDR3 residues: CASSLGDNPHNEQFF. CDR3 nucleotides: TGCGCCAGCAGCTTAGGTGACAATCCTCACAATGAGCAGTTCTTC.

The CDR3 loop is CASSAQQGWGSDEQYF. Here the CDR3 DNA reads TGTGCCAGCAGCGCCCAACAGGGTTGGGGTTCTGACGAGCAGTACTTC. J is TRBJ2-7 and V is TRBV7-9, with D perhaps TRBD1 (6 bases). The ends were cut back, 5 bases at V and 5 bases at J, with 22 bases in the middle. Germline lookup yields CDR1 SEHNR and CDR2 FQNEAQ (reference sequence). This CDR3 region has 16 residues.

Only one count was recorded for this clone. Here the CDR3 reads CASSLSGKSTNQPQHF. CDR3 coding DNA: TGTGCCAGCAGCTTGTCCGGCAAAAGTACCAATCAGCCCCAGCATTTT. V and J are TRBV5-6 and TRBJ1-5; D call uncertain. Germline lookup yields CDR1 SGHDT and CDR2 YYEEEE. The CDR3 loop spans 16 amino acids. Trimming stripped 1 base from V and 3 bases from J, with 14 bases between.

The chain carries TRBV2 and TRBJ1-5; D gene ambiguous. CDR1 and CDR2 from the germline V gene are SNHLY and FYNNEI. CDR3 length: 15 amino acids. Trimming took off 6 bases at V and 0 bases at J, with 12 bases between the two ends. In DNA, the CDR3 is TGTGCCAGCAGGTCAGATCTAAGTAGCAATCAGCCCCAGCATTTT. Protein product: CASRSDLSSNQPQHF.

J is TRBJ2-1 and V is TRBV5-4; 8 nucleotides align to TRBD2. The CDR3 length is 16 residues. After removal of 2 bases from V and 0 bases from J, the junction contained 4 bases not matched to a gene. Per the germline V gene, CDR1 is SGHNT and CDR2 is YYREEE (reference sequence). This CDR3 is CASSFFAGGSYNEQFF. The CDR3 DNA reads as TGTGCCAGCAGCTTCTTTGCGGGAGGCTCCTACAATGAGCAGTTCTTC.

V and J are TRBV5-6 and TRBJ2-5; 15 bases fit TRBD2. Trimming removed 4 bases from V and 4 bases from J; junction bases left unmatched: 11. Germline lookup yields CDR1 SGHDT and CDR2 YYEEEE. The CDR3 length is 18 residues. The CDR3 loop is CASSLFGTSGRRGETQYF. The CDR3 DNA is TGTGCCAGCAGCCTATTCGGGACTAGCGGGAGGCGGGGAGAGACCCAGTACTTC.

The CDR3 DNA sequence: TGCGCCAGCAGCCAGGAGCGGGAGGCGAGCACAGATACGCAGTATTTT. Protein product: CASSQEREASTDTQYF. This sequence joins TRBV4-1 and TRBJ2-3, with 9 bases fitting TRBD2. The CDR3 consists of 16 residues. The germline V gene has CDR1 MGHRA and CDR2 YSYEKL. The V gene end was trimmed by 3 bases and the J gene end by 0 bases; junction bases not matched to a gene: 4.

The table lists this clone with a count of one. The chain links TRBV28 to TRBJ2-3; 10 bases match TRBD2. The length of the CDR3 is 15 residues. Per germline, CDR1 MDHEN and CDR2 SYDVKM. The V segment lost 6 bases and the J segment 0 bases; nucleotides outside the gene matches: 3. CDR3 sequence (DNA): TGTGCCAGCAGCCGAGCGGGAGGGAGCACAGATACGCAGTATTTT. As protein: CASSRAGGSTDTQYF.

This clone was found a few times. The chain links TRBV6-1 to TRBJ2-7, with D possibly matching TRBD1 (6 bases). Per the germline V gene, CDR1 is MNHNS and CDR2 is SASEGT. This CDR3 spans 14 amino acids. The V and J ends lost 0 bases and 0 bases respectively, with 6 bases between them. CDR3 residues: CASSEAGGSYEQYF. CDR3 in DNA: TGTGCCAGCAGTGAAGCAGGGGGCTCCTACGAGCAGTACTTC.

The chain combines TRBV6-6 with TRBJ2-5; the D gene is possibly TRBD1 (5 bases). This CDR3 spans 13 amino acids. Germline V lookup: CDR1 MNHNY, CDR2 SVGAGI (reference sequence). Trimming stripped 6 bases from V and 2 bases from J, with 10 bases between. The CDR3 DNA sequence: TGTGCCAGCAGACCAGGGTTACAAGAGACCCAGTACTTC. This sequence encodes CASRPGLQETQYF.

The chain carries TRBV13 and TRBJ2-1; no clear D. Between the trimmed V and J ends, which lost 2 bases and 9 bases, there was a span of 17 bases. Germline CDR1 and CDR2: PRHDT and FYEKMQ (reference sequence). The length of the CDR3 is 15 residues. The CDR3: CASSLWPVDDVEQFF. The CDR3, as DNA: TGTGCCAGCAGCTTATGGCCGGTGGATGACGTTGAGCAGTTCTTC.

This chain joins TRBV12-5 and TRBJ2-2; possible D gene TRBD1, 6 bases. V lost 8 bases to trimming and J lost 6 bases, with 19 bases between them. CDR1 is LGHNT and CDR2 is FRNRAP in the germline V gene. The CDR3 covers 15 residues. In nucleotides, the CDR3 is TGTGCTAGTCGGAACGGACAGCATGGGGCCGGGGAGCTGTTTTTT. This sequence encodes CASRNGQHGAGELFF.

V usage is TRBV5-1 and J usage is TRBJ2-7, with 9 bases matching TRBD2. Germline CDR1 SGHRS, CDR2 YFSETQ. J gave up 6 bases and V 0 bases, and 13 bases lay outside the gene matches. CDR3 length equals 17 residues. CDR3 loop: CASSLAVGGRAWSEQYF. The CDR3 nucleotides are TGCGCCAGCAGCTTGGCCGTCGGCGGGAGGGCCTGGAGCGAGCAGTACTTC.

V and J are TRBV5-1 and TRBJ2-7, with 10 bases fitting TRBD2. V gave up 5 bases and J gave up 3 bases; unmatched junction bases: 11. Germline V gene sequence: CDR1 SGHRS, CDR2 YFSETQ. The CDR3 runs to 16 residues. Here the CDR3 DNA reads TGCGCCAGCAGATGGGGAGCTGCTAGCGGGAGCTACGAGCAGTACTTC. Protein product: CASRWGAASGSYEQYF.

This clone was picked up one time. The J gene is TRBJ2-7, the V gene TRBV14; D is ambiguous. CDR3 size: 11 residues. Deletions cut 2 bases from V and 9 bases from J, with 8 bases between. Germline V gives CDR1 SGHDN, CDR2 FVKESK. The chain's CDR3 is CASSQQSLQYF. In nucleotides, the CDR3 is TGTGCCAGCAGCCAACAAAGCTTGCAGTACTTC.

This rearrangement joins TRBV6-4 to TRBJ2-1, with 7 nucleotides matching TRBD2. The trim removed 8 bases at V and 9 bases at J, leaving 25 bases unmatched. The CDR3 is 18 amino acids. The V gene's germline CDR1 is MRHNA and CDR2 SNTAGT. The CDR3 sequence is CASLPSLATNTSGGEQFF. CDR3 nucleotide sequence: TGTGCCAGCCTTCCATCACTAGCGACAAATACTAGTGGCGGTGAGCAGTTCTTC.

The chain recombines TRBV19 with TRBJ1-2; TRBD1 matches at 8 bases. Losses at the gene ends were 5 bases for V and 2 bases for J; bases not matched to a gene: 7. The CDR3 has 15 residues. Germline V gene data show CDR1 as LNHDA and CDR2 as SQIVND (reference sequence). In DNA form, the CDR3 reads TGTGCCAGTAGTGGGGGACAGGCTTTAAACTATGGCTACACCTTC. Its protein is CASSGGQALNYGYTF.

The chain recombines TRBV28 with TRBJ2-5; tentative D call: TRBD2 (7 bases). The CDR3 loop spans 15 amino acids. Germline CDR1 reads MDHEN; CDR2 reads SYDVKM. Trimming left V 3 bases short and J 6 bases short, with 17 bases between. CDR3 amino acids: CASSLRAGEGKTQYF. The CDR3 DNA reads TGTGCCAGCAGTTTGAGGGCAGGGGAGGGGAAGACCCAGTACTTC.